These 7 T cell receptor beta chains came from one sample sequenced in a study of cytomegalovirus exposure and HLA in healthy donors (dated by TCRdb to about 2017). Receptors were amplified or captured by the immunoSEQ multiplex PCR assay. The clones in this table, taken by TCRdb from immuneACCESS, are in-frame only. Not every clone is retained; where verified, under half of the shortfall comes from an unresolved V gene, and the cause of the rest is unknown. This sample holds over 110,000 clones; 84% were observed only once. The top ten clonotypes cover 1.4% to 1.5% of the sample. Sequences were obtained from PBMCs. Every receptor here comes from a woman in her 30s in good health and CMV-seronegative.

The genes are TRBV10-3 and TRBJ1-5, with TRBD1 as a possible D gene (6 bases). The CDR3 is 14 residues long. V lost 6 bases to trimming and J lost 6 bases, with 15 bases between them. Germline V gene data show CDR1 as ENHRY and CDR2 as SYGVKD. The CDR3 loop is CAIRQGVAGQPQHF. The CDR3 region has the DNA TGTGCCATCAGACAGGGAGTGGCGGGTCAGCCCCAGCATTTT.

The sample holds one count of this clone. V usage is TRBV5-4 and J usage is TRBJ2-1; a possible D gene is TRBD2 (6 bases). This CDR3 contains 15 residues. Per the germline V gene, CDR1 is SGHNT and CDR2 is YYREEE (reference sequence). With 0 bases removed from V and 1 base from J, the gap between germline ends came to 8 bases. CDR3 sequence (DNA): TGTGCCAGCAGCTTGGCCGGGACTTCCTACAATGAGCAGTTCTTC. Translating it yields CASSLAGTSYNEQFF.

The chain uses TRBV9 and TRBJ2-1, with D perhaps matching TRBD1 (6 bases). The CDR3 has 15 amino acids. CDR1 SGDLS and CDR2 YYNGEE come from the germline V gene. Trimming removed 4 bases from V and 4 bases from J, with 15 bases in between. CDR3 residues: CASSPGVSFYNEQFF. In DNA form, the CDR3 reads TGTGCCAGCAGCCCAGGGGTTAGTTTTTACAATGAGCAGTTCTTC.

CDR3 amino acids: CASSFSRISNQPQHF. CDR3 DNA sequence: TGTGCCAGCAGCTTTTCCAGAATTAGCAATCAGCCCCAGCATTTT. This chain joins TRBV7-2 and TRBJ1-5; no definite D call. Per the germline V gene, CDR1 is SGHTA and CDR2 is FQGNSA. V was trimmed by 3 bases and J by 0 bases, leaving 9 bases between them. The CDR3 has 15 amino acids.

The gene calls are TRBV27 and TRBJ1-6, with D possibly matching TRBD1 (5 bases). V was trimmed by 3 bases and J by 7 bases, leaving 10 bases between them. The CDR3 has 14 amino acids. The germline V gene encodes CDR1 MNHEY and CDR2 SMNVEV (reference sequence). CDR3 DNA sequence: TGTGCCAGCAGTTTGGCCAGGGTAAATTCACCCCTCCACTTT. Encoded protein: CASSLARVNSPLHF.

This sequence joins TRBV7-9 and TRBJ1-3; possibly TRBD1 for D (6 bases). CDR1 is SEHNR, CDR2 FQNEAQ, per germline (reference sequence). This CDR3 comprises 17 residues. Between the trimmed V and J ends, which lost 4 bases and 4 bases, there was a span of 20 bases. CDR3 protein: CASSSLGAQGLGNTIYF. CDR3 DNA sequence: TGTGCCAGCAGCTCCCTAGGCGCCCAGGGGCTCGGAAACACCATATATTTT.

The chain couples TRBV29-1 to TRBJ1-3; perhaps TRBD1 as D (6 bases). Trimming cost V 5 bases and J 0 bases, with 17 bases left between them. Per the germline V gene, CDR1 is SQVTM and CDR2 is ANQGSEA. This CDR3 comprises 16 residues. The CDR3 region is CSVRAGAAPSGNTIYF. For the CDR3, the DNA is TGCAGCGTTCGGGCGGGGGCTGCCCCCTCTGGAAACACCATATATTTT.